These 8 T cell receptor beta chains came from one sample sequenced in a study. TCRdb passed the 5' RACE reads through MiXCR, listing each CDR3 protein once. In the table there are some 8,300 distinct CDR3 sequences, roughly three fifths of which are singletons. The sorted Tregs were CD4+CD25+CD127-/low cells. The sequenced material came from Tregs sorted from a lymph node. Every receptor here comes from a female donor with breast cancer.

The chain uses TRBV12-3 or TRBV12-4 and TRBJ1-5, with D possibly matching TRBD1 (6 bases). With 5 bases removed from V and 7 bases from J, the gap between germline ends came to 15 bases. This CDR3 has 14 residues. The CDR3 DNA follows: TGTGCCAGCAGTCAACCCTGGACAGCCCAGCCCCAGCATTTT. It is translated as CASSQPWTAQPQHF.

The chain links TRBV7-3 to TRBJ2-5; D is tentatively TRBD1 or TRBD2 (5 bases each). The V and J ends lost 9 bases and 0 bases respectively, with 11 bases between them. There are 13 residues in the CDR3. Germline V gene lookup returns CDR1 SGHTA and CDR2 FQGTGA. CDR3 amino acids: CASRDDNQETQYF. DNA for the CDR3: TGTGCCAGTAGGGACGATAACCAAGAGACCCAGTACTTC.

This sequence joins TRBV7-3 and TRBJ2-5, with TRBD2 identical over 11 bases. The end of the DNA fits TRBJ2-1 better, so the J call may be wrong. Germline CDR1 and CDR2: SGHTA and FQGTGA. The CDR3 extends over 14 amino acids. CDR3 nucleotides: TGTGCCAGCAGCTCACTAGCGGGAGTCGATGAGCAGTTCTTC. This encodes CASSSLAGVDEQFF.

The rearrangement uses TRBV12-3 or TRBV12-4 and TRBJ2-3; no definite D call. Trimming took off 6 bases at V and 4 bases at J, with 8 bases between the two ends. This CDR3 spans 12 amino acids. The CDR3 here is CASSGDPDTQYF. In DNA, the CDR3 is TGTGCCAGCAGCGGAGATCCAGATACGCAGTATTTT.

The V gene is TRBV5-1, the J gene TRBJ2-3; D ambiguous. Germline V gives CDR1 SGHRS, CDR2 YFSETQ. The CDR3 covers 13 residues. V lost 5 bases and J 3 bases, leaving 10 bases between the germline ends. The CDR3 region has the DNA TGCGCCAGCAGAGGGATGGGGACAGATACGCAGTATTTT. It encodes CASRGMGTDTQYF.

The genes are TRBV6-6 and TRBJ2-1, with D possibly TRBD2 on 6 matching bases. This CDR3 has 14 amino acids. The germline V gene encodes CDR1 MNHNY and CDR2 SVGAGI (reference sequence). Trimming removed 2 bases at V and 5 bases at J, with 10 bases between. The CDR3 sequence is CASSYRGGDNEQFF. The CDR3 nucleotides read TGTGCCAGCAGTTACCGAGGAGGGGACAATGAGCAGTTCTTC.

The V call is TRBV4-3, the J call TRBJ2-7, with TRBD1 matching over 7 bases. Germline V CDR1 and CDR2: LGHNA, YSLEER. The CDR3 covers 15 residues. The chain's CDR3 is CASNQEGTDTYEQYV. DNA of the CDR3: TGCGCCAGCAACCAAGAAGGGACAGATACCTACGAGCAGTACGTC.

The chain's CDR3 is CAWTPLDEQFF. CDR3 nucleotide sequence: TGTGCCTGGACCCCTCTAGATGAGCAGTTCTTC. The chain combines TRBV30 with TRBJ2-1, with D unclear. The CDR3 is 11 residues long. Germline values: CDR1 GTSNPN, CDR2 SVGIG (reference sequence). Trimming left V 4 bases short and J 8 bases short, with 9 bases between.